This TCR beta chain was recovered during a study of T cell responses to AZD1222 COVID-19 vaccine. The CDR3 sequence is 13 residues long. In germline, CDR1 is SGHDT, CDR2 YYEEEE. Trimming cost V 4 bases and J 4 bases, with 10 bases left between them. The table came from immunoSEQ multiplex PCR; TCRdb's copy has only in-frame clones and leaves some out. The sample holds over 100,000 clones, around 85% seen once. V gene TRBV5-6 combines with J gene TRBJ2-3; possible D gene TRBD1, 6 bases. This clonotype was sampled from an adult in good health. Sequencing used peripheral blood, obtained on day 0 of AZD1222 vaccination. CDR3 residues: CASSQQGPDTQYF. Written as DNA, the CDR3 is TGTGCCAGCAGCCAACAGGGCCCAGATACGCAGTATTTT.